This T cell receptor (beta chain) was documented in a study of blood T cell repertoires in COVID-19. This clone was found a few times. CDR1 is MNHEY, CDR2 SMNVEV, per germline (reference sequence). V trimming: 5 bases; J trimming: 8 bases; junction bases outside the gene matches: 6. The CDR3 covers 15 residues. Some clones are missing from TCRdb's copy, which holds only in-frame ones; the method was immunoSEQ multiplex PCR. Here the sample spans 86,000 or so clones, approximately 79% being singletons. The chain employs TRBV27 and TRBJ1-6, with TRBD1 matching 10 bases. The sequence was collected from a man in his 70s with acute or convalescent COVID-19. Sequencing was performed on peripheral blood. CDR3 in DNA: TGTGCCAGCAGTAGAGACAGGGGGCATGATTCACCCCTCCACTTT. It specifies CASSRDRGHDSPLHF.